Listed below are T cell receptor beta chains from one sample, sequenced in a study of human T cells and chemical hapten exposure. TCRdb passed the RACE reads through MiXCR, listing each CDR3 protein once. The data hold 85,000 to 100,000 distinct CDR3 sequences, with approximately 10% observed a single time. The source was whole blood, collected in connection with sensitization to the hapten diphenylcyclopropenone (DPC). Receptor source: an older woman with alopecia areata. Some clones in this sample may be carry-over from other donors' samples. Both conserved end residues are part of each CDR3. The D gene is left open where the match is weak.

V	D	J	length	CDR3
TRBV29-1	TRBD2	TRBJ2-3	17	CSVEDPGLAGSTDTQYF
TRBV6-1	.	TRBJ2-7	15	CASSTQQGASYEQYF
TRBV6-6	TRBD1	TRBJ1-2	13	CASRGQGARGYTF
TRBV24-1	.	TRBJ2-1	14	CATSDLGDDNEQFF
TRBV5-1	.	TRBJ1-1	16	CASSLSGGDRNTEAFF
TRBV9	.	TRBJ1-1	14	CASSARTYDTEAFF
TRBV12-3/TRBV12-4	.	TRBJ1-2	13	CASSLGHGYGYTF
TRBV20-1	.	TRBJ1-1	12	CSVPTGFTEAFF
TRBV19	TRBD1	TRBJ2-5	13	CAASRDSQETQYF
TRBV11-2	TRBD1	TRBJ2-7	15	CASSSLDRGPLEQYF
TRBV2	.	TRBJ2-5	14	CASNIGTREETQYF
TRBV6-1	.	TRBJ2-5	13	CASSGRSWETQYF
TRBV5-1	.	TRBJ1-1	16	CASRFYGGASNTEAFF
TRBV10-3	.	TRBJ2-3	14	CAITRSQSTDTQYF
TRBV3-1	.	TRBJ2-5	15	CASSQAGSNQETQYF
TRBV7-9	.	TRBJ2-5	17	CASSIEGRRVRGETQYF
TRBV7-2	.	TRBJ2-7	16	CASSLVGSTSSYEQYF
TRBV7-2	.	TRBJ1-2	14	CASSLRGREDGYTF
TRBV5-5	TRBD1	TRBJ1-1	15	CASSLVEQGATEAFF
TRBV5-1	.	TRBJ1-2	15	CASSLETGRGYGYTF
TRBV5-1	.	TRBJ2-1	18	CASSLARGPGSSYNEQFF
TRBV4-1	TRBD1	TRBJ2-7	16	CASSPRTGASSYEQYF
TRBV18	.	TRBJ2-2	13	CASSPSSNQELFF
TRBV3-1	TRBD2	TRBJ2-5	15	CASSQDALAGVTQYF
TRBV6-5	.	TRBJ2-3	14	CASRRRISTDTQYF
TRBV6-6	TRBD2	TRBJ2-1	15	CASSLVSGAYNEQFF
TRBV6-5	.	TRBJ2-7	14	CASSYGTVTYEQYF
TRBV6-5	.	TRBJ2-7	16	CASSYSRQSSSYEQYF
TRBV11-2	.	TRBJ1-5	15	CASSLGGQFNQPQHF
TRBV20-1	TRBD2	TRBJ2-3	15	CSARPQAGGTDTQYF
TRBV6-5	.	TRBJ2-1	15	CASSPLSGSALGQFF
TRBV24-1	.	TRBJ2-5	12	CATSGDGETQYF
TRBV18	TRBD1	TRBJ2-1	15	CASSPPPGQYNEQFF
TRBV19	.	TRBJ2-5	14	CASSRAGSSETQYF
TRBV5-1	.	TRBJ1-5	15	CASSLDDYSNQPQHF
TRBV5-1	.	TRBJ2-7	16	CASSLIGGDSSYEQYF
TRBV7-8	.	TRBJ1-2	14	CASSPGRQSYGYTF
TRBV7-2	.	TRBJ2-1	11	CASSLMVEQFF
TRBV18	.	TRBJ2-3	13	CASSPPGEDTQYF